Below are 25 T cell receptor beta chains sequenced from a single sample in a study of blood T cells in healthy people across ages. Through a sample-barcoded 5' primer and a J-beta primer mix, a second PCR was run for roughly 6 to 12 cycles. One entry per CDR3 protein results from TCRdb running MiXCR on the 5' RACE reads. The sample holds approximately 700,000 distinct CDR3 sequences, less than 40% seen once. The specimen was blood. The receptor source for this set is a woman older than 75 in good health.

A few counts support this clonotype. This sequence joins TRBV11-3 and TRBJ2-1, with 11 bases aligning to TRBD1. The CDR3 length is 15 residues. The ends lost 0 bases at V and 10 bases at J; junction bases unmatched: 5. CDR1 and CDR2 (germline): SGHNT, YENEEA. This CDR3 reads CASSLDGQGASEQFF. The CDR3 nucleotides are TGTGCCAGCAGCTTAGATGGACAGGGGGCATCCGAGCAGTTCTTC.

This clonotype was counted at least ten times. The chain employs TRBV20-1 and TRBJ1-6; TRBD1 aligns across 7 bases. The germline V gene encodes CDR1 DFQATT and CDR2 SNEGSKA (reference sequence). The J segment lost 6 bases and the V segment lost 1 base, leaving 6 bases of the junction unmatched. The CDR3 covers 15 residues. CDR3 DNA sequence: TGCAGTGCTAGAGCCAAGGGGGCGCTTAATTCACCCCTCCACTTT. The encoded protein is CSARAKGALNSPLHF.

To note about this clonotype: This clone may be a read error of a much larger clone one base away. The chain has TRBV20-1 and TRBJ2-7, with D possibly matching TRBD2 (7 bases). The germline V and J ends were trimmed by 7 bases and 7 bases, with 17 bases remaining between them. CDR1 DFQATT and CDR2 SNEGSKA come from the germline V gene (reference sequence). The CDR3 contains 12 residues. The CDR3 here is CSEGGLDNEQYF. CDR3 bases: TGCAGTGAGGGGGGGCTGGACAATGAGCAGTACTTC.

There are many counts of this clonotype. V usage is TRBV6-5 and J usage is TRBJ2-7, with 9 positions matching TRBD1. Germline trimming cut 5 bases from V and 1 base from J; bases unmatched to any gene: 6. Germline values: CDR1 MNHEY, CDR2 SVGAGI. The CDR3 runs 15 residues. The CDR3 coding sequence is TGTGCCAGCAGTGCCGGGACAGGGAATTCCTACGAGCAGTACTTC. This gives the protein CASSAGTGNSYEQYF.

This clonotype was observed at least ten times. This chain joins TRBV10-3 and TRBJ1-4, with D perhaps matching TRBD1 (6 bases). Germline CDR1 reads ENHRY; CDR2 reads SYGVKD. V was clipped by 5 bases and J by 8 bases, with 15 bases between them. The CDR3 contains 14 residues. The CDR3 DNA is TGTGCCATCAGTCAGGGGCAGGGAAGCGAAAAACTGTTTTTT. This gives the protein CAISQGQGSEKLFF.

This clonotype is a singleton in its sample. The V gene is TRBV7-3, the J gene TRBJ2-5; TRBD1 matches at 7 bases. Trimming at V came to 4 bases and at J to 13 bases, leaving 18 bases not matched to a gene. CDR3 length: 15 amino acids. Germline V gene sequence: CDR1 SGHTA, CDR2 FQGTGA. The CDR3 sequence is CASSSWDSKNNERYF. For the CDR3, the DNA is TGTGCCAGCAGCTCATGGGACAGTAAAAACAATGAGCGGTACTTC.

The J gene is TRBJ2-7, the V gene TRBV3-1; D perhaps matches TRBD2 (6 bases). CDR3 length: 12 amino acids. Germline assignment: CDR1 LGHDT and CDR2 YNNKEL (reference sequence). Trimming removed 1 base from V and 10 bases from J, with 11 bases in between. The CDR3 nucleotides are TGTGCCAGCAGCCAAGTTGGGGGAGGCCAGTACTTC. Its translation is CASSQVGGGQYF.

The rearrangement uses TRBV20-1 and TRBJ2-5; TRBD2 aligns across 13 bases. Germline values: CDR1 DFQATT, CDR2 SNEGSKA (reference sequence). The CDR3 extends over 14 amino acids. The CDR3 sequence is CSTKTSGGLETQYF. CDR3 nucleotide sequence: TGCAGCACCAAGACTAGCGGGGGGCTGGAGACCCAGTACTTC.

This clonotype was counted only a few times. One junction end does not reproduce the germline sequence, and a read error may be involved. The chain couples TRBV12-3 or TRBV12-4 to TRBJ2-3, with 9 bases that match TRBD2. CDR3 length: 18 amino acids. The CDR3, as DNA: TGTGCCGGCAGTCCCGGCCTAGCGGGGCCCAGGGGCACAGATACGCAGTATTTT. Amino acid sequence: CAGSPGLAGPRGTDTQYF.

The rearrangement uses TRBV7-2 and TRBJ2-1, with D uncertain. CDR3 size: 15 residues. CDR1 is SGHTA and CDR2 is FQGNSA in the germline V gene. V was clipped by 1 base and J by 0 bases, with 7 bases between them. The CDR3 sequence: CASSLVFVSYNEQFF. CDR3 DNA: TGTGCCAGCAGCTTAGTTTTTGTCTCCTACAATGAGCAGTTCTTC.

The CDR3: CSARIIKVDYGYTF. CDR3 DNA sequence: TGCAGTGCTAGAATAATAAAAGTCGACTATGGCTACACCTTC. This sequence joins TRBV20-1 and TRBJ1-2; no clear D. Looked up from germline, CDR1 is DFQATT and CDR2 is SNEGSKA (reference sequence). This CDR3 spans 14 amino acids. Between the trimmed V and J ends, which lost 2 bases and 3 bases, there was a span of 13 bases.

Many counts were recorded for this clonotype. The chain carries TRBV5-5 and TRBJ1-5; 7 nucleotides agree with TRBD1. V was pared by 4 bases and J by 6 bases, with 10 bases of the junction left unmatched. The CDR3 runs to 15 residues. Germline V gene data show CDR1 as SGHKS and CDR2 as YYEKEE (reference sequence). The chain's CDR3 is CASSAPGGLGQPQHF. DNA for the CDR3: TGTGCCAGCAGCGCTCCAGGGGGTCTAGGTCAGCCCCAGCATTTT.

The chain employs TRBV7-2 and TRBJ1-1; no clear D gene. Germline assignment: CDR1 SGHTA and CDR2 FQGNSA. Trimming took off 4 bases at V and 3 bases at J, with 12 bases between the two ends. This CDR3 is built from 14 residues. CDR3 nucleotide sequence: TGTGCCAGCAGCTCCCCCTGGGGTTACACTGAAGCTTTCTTT. It translates to CASSSPWGYTEAFF.

This clonotype was recorded at least ten times. The rearrangement links TRBV20-1 to TRBJ2-1, with D tentatively TRBD1 (6 bases). This CDR3 is built from 13 residues. CDR1 and CDR2 from the germline V gene are DFQATT and SNEGSKA (reference sequence). The V and J ends lost 5 bases and 10 bases respectively, with 18 bases between them. The CDR3 DNA reads as TGCAGTGCTGCCCCGGGACAACCTTCGGAGCAGTTCTTC. This translates into CSAAPGQPSEQFF.

This chain joins TRBV6-6 and TRBJ2-2; the D is unclear. The CDR3 has 15 amino acids. Trimming shortened V by 11 bases and J by 4 bases, and 20 bases separated the two germline ends. From germline, CDR1 is MNHNY and CDR2 SVGAGI (reference sequence). The CDR3 loop is CASLLSTPSTGELFF. Written as DNA, the CDR3 is TGTGCCTCTCTGTTATCGACTCCGAGCACCGGGGAGCTGTTTTTT.

This clonotype was picked up many times. The chain combines TRBV6-6 with TRBJ2-3; D perhaps matches TRBD2 (7 bases). V was pared by 4 bases and J by 0 bases, with 14 bases between. This CDR3 has 16 amino acids. Germline CDR1 MNHNY, CDR2 SVGAGI (reference sequence). CDR3: CASSSKGGLSTDTQYF. CDR3 nucleotides: TGTGCCAGCAGTTCAAAGGGGGGGCTGAGCACAGATACGCAGTATTTT.

This clonotype showed up many times. The rearrangement uses TRBV20-1 and TRBJ2-1; D not certain. Germline V CDR1 and CDR2: DFQATT, SNEGSKA (reference sequence). The CDR3 runs to 12 residues. Trimming removed 6 bases at V and 4 bases at J, with 10 bases between. CDR3 protein: CSAPPRYNEQFF. CDR3 coding DNA: TGCAGTGCGCCGCCTCGTTACAATGAGCAGTTCTTC.

This clonotype was observed many times. The chain uses TRBV5-6 and TRBJ2-7; D may correspond to TRBD1 or TRBD2 (5 bases each). V was trimmed by 3 bases and J by 1 base, leaving 11 bases between them. The germline gives CDR1 SGHDT, CDR2 YYEEEE. This CDR3 spans 14 amino acids. CDR3 bases: TGTGCCAGCAGCTACGGGACGGTATCCTACGAGCAGTACTTC. The encoded protein is CASSYGTVSYEQYF.

Ten or more counts support this clonotype. For the CDR3, the DNA is TGTGCCAGCGCGGCCACATCAGAGGGTTACGAGCAGTACTTC. It codes for CASAATSEGYEQYF. The chain uses TRBV7-9 and TRBJ2-7, with D possibly being TRBD2 (5 bases). The CDR3 is 14 amino acids. The germline V gene encodes CDR1 SEHNR and CDR2 FQNEAQ (reference sequence). The V end was cut by 8 bases, the J end by 4 bases, with 18 bases between.

This clonotype showed up many times. J is TRBJ2-3 and V is TRBV15; 7 bases agree with TRBD1. Germline V CDR1 and CDR2: LNHNV, YYDKDF (reference sequence). After removal of 3 bases from V and 2 bases from J, the junction contained 8 bases not matched to a gene. The CDR3 spans 16 residues. The CDR3 DNA follows: TGTGCCACCAGCAGGGGGGACAGCACAACCACAGATACGCAGTATTTT. Amino acid sequence: CATSRGDSTTTDTQYF.

This clonotype was detected many times. The chain recombines TRBV30 with TRBJ2-7; D perhaps matches TRBD2 (5 bases). Germline V lookup: CDR1 GTSNPN, CDR2 SVGIG (reference sequence). Trimming took off 0 bases at V and 6 bases at J, with 12 bases between the two ends. The CDR3 extends over 13 amino acids. CDR3 amino acids: CAWSVARGGEQYF. CDR3 coding DNA: TGTGCCTGGAGTGTAGCCCGAGGAGGCGAGCAGTACTTC.

This clonotype was observed many times. The rearrangement joins TRBV4-2 to TRBJ2-7, with 10 bases fitting TRBD1. CDR3 length equals 17 residues. Germline trimming cut 4 bases from V and 2 bases from J; bases unmatched to any gene: 11. Germline V gene sequence: CDR1 LGHNA, CDR2 YNFKEQ. The chain's CDR3 is CASSRDSPGQGPYEQYF. The CDR3 bases are TGTGCCAGCAGCCGGGACTCTCCGGGACAGGGGCCCTACGAGCAGTACTTC.

The chain joins TRBV20-1 to TRBJ1-1; 7 bases match TRBD1. CDR1 is DFQATT and CDR2 is SNEGSKA in the germline V gene (reference sequence). This CDR3 is built from 15 residues. The V gene end was trimmed by 1 base and the J gene end by 3 bases; junction bases not matched to a gene: 8. CDR3 DNA sequence: TGCAGTGCTAGAGGCCCCGGACAGGAGTACACTGAAGCTTTCTTT. This translates into CSARGPGQEYTEAFF.

This clonotype was detected ten times or more. This chain uses TRBV2 with TRBJ2-7, with a tentative D call TRBD1 (6 bases). CDR1 and CDR2 from the germline V gene are SNHLY and FYNNEI. This CDR3 has 14 amino acids. V was clipped by 5 bases and J by 2 bases, with 13 bases between them. The CDR3 protein is CASSFSGAPYEQYF. CDR3 nucleotide sequence: TGTGCCAGCAGTTTTTCAGGGGCCCCCTACGAGCAGTACTTC.

This clonotype was counted between two and nine times. This chain uses TRBV5-1 with TRBJ1-2; the match to TRBD1 covers 9 bases. The length of the CDR3 is 14 residues. Germline CDR1 is SGHRS and CDR2 is YFSETQ. V lost 3 bases, J lost 8 bases, and 8 bases stayed unmatched. CDR3 amino acids: CASSSPGGTGGYTF. CDR3 DNA sequence: TGCGCCAGCAGCTCCCCAGGGGGGACAGGGGGCTACACCTTC.